This T cell receptor (beta chain) emerged from a study of immune evolution from preneoplasia to lung adenocarcinoma. About the study: HLA loss of heterozygosity: around 6.5% AIS, about 15% MIA, more than 25% ADC, none AAH. Study-level points and caveats: From normal lung to invasive adenocarcinoma, top clone frequencies appeared to decrease.

Comment on this clone: The antigen remains unidentified.

Libraries were prepared by immunoSEQ multiplex PCR; TCRdb keeps only in-frame clonotypes and omits some of them. The table includes several thousand clones, about 78% detected once. In germline, CDR1 is SGHVS, CDR2 FNYEAQ. Trimming took off 3 bases at V and 2 bases at J, with 13 bases between the two ends. This CDR3 is 15 amino acids long. Specimen: FFPE minimally invasive lung adenocarcinoma tissue. This sequence was found in a person aged 55-79 years with lung adenocarcinoma. The chain recombines TRBV7-6 with TRBJ1-1; D perhaps matches TRBD1 (5 bases). Written as DNA, the CDR3 is TGTGCCAGCAGCTTTGAAACAGGCACTAACACTGAAGCTTTCTTT. Translation: CASSFETGTNTEAFF.